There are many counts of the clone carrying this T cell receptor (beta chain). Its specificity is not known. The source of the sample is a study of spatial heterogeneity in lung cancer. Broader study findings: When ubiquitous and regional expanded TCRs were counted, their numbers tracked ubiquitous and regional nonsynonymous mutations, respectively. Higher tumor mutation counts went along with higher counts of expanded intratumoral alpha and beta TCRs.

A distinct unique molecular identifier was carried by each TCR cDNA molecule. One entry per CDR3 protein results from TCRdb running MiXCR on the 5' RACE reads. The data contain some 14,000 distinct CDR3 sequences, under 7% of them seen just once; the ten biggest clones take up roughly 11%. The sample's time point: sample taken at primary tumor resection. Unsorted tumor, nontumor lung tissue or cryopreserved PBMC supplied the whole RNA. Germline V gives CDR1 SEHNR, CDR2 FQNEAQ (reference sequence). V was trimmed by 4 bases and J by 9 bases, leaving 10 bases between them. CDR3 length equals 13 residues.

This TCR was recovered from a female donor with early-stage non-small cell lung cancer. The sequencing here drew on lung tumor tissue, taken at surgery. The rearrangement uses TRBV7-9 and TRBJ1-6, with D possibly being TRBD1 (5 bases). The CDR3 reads CASSYLGVSPLHF. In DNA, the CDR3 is TGTGCCAGCAGCTATTTAGGGGTTTCACCCCTCCACTTT.